This TCR beta chain came from a study of T cell repertoires in cytomegalovirus infection. On the study more broadly: An indication of both CMV infection and matching HLA type came from public TCR beta signatures. Overall study results and limits: Individuals carrying CMV plus the relevant HLA were identified by cumulative frequency of public TCR beta families. Ex vivo responses were dominated by HLA-C-restricted CMV-specific TCR beta clonotypes.

V lost 5 bases to trimming and J lost 7 bases, with 9 bases between them. CDR3 length: 12 amino acids. There are many counts of this clonotype. The antigen remains undetermined. MiXCR was run by TCRdb on the reads, yielding one entry per CDR3 protein. Of approximately 200,000 distinct CDR3 sequences in the sample, over 20% were seen once. The origin of this receptor is a human donor in good health (CMV status not recorded). Some clones in this sample may be carry-over from other donors' samples. The sequencing sample was made of CD8+ T cells from PBMCs. The J gene is TRBJ2-1, the V gene TRBV12-3 or TRBV12-4; D gene uncertain. CDR3 amino acids: CASSPNWNEQFF. CDR3 nucleotide sequence: TGTGCCAGCAGTCCCAACTGGAATGAGCAGTTCTTC.